This section outlines one TCR beta chain sequence together with its context. This specimen comes from a study of T cell changes during pregnancy in multiple sclerosis. Trimming stripped 3 bases from V and 16 bases from J, with 19 bases between. This CDR3 is built from 13 residues. The V gene's germline CDR1 is LNHDA and CDR2 SQIVND (reference sequence). Method: immunoSEQ multiplex PCR; TCRdb's copy keeps in-frame clones and lacks some. The table lists about 59,000 clones, approximately 94% of them singletons. The material was CD8+ T cells from peripheral blood mononuclear cells, obtained after pregnancy. This clonotype originated in a female donor with multiple sclerosis, enrolled in a pregnancy study. The chain is built from TRBV19 and TRBJ2-1; the D gene is possibly TRBD2 (5 bases). CDR3 sequence: CASSMGVEDSLFF. The CDR3 nucleotides read TGTGCCAGTAGTATGGGAGTAGAGGACTCTCTATTCTTC.